This entry lists 27 T cell receptor beta chains sequenced from one sample in a study of PD-L1 blockade in urothelial cancer. This table comes from immunoSEQ multiplex PCR, and its TCRdb copy is limited to in-frame clones, with some not included. Of 35,000 to 40,000 clones detected, 86% appear once; the ten largest clones hold roughly 24%. The time point was: peripheral blood 6 weeks after treatment start. The starting material was PBMCs, obtained around atezolizumab (anti-PD-L1) treatment. Receptor source: a man in his sixties with urothelial cancer.

This clone came up once. The V gene is TRBV9, the J gene TRBJ2-1; 12 bases are a match to TRBD2. V lost 3 bases and J lost 9; bases outside the gene matches: 4. CDR3 length: 14 residues. Germline V gives CDR1 SGDLS, CDR2 YYNGEE. CDR3 sequence reads: CASSATTSGGEQFF. DNA for the CDR3: TGTGCCAGCAGCGCGACGACTAGCGGGGGTGAGCAGTTCTTC.

This rearrangement joins TRBV7-9 to TRBJ1-2; unclear D gene. The CDR3 is 16 residues long. CDR1 is SEHNR and CDR2 is FQNEAQ in the germline V gene (reference sequence). V shed 1 base and J shed 1 base, with 13 bases lying between them. CDR3 residues: CASSLEVQRGNYGYTF. In DNA, the CDR3 is TGTGCCAGCAGCTTAGAAGTCCAGAGAGGTAACTATGGCTACACCTTC.

The chain combines TRBV4-1 with TRBJ2-5; D may be TRBD2 (5 bases). CDR3 size: 14 residues. Germline lookup yields CDR1 MGHRA and CDR2 YSYEKL. The germline V and J ends were trimmed by 1 base and 4 bases, with 10 bases remaining between them. CDR3 protein: CASSQGARGETQYF. The CDR3 DNA reads as TGCGCCAGCAGCCAAGGCGCTCGGGGAGAGACCCAGTACTTC.

V is TRBV6-6 and J is TRBJ2-1; weak D call: TRBD2 (5 bases). The CDR3 runs to 14 residues. V gave up 5 bases and J gave up 5 bases, with 13 bases separating them. Germline values: CDR1 MNHNY, CDR2 SVGAGI (reference sequence). CDR3 region: CASSPTNRHNEQFF. The CDR3 region has the DNA TGTGCCAGCAGTCCGACTAACAGACACAATGAGCAGTTCTTC.

The chain employs TRBV7-2 and TRBJ1-1; D unresolved. Germline V gene lookup returns CDR1 SGHTA and CDR2 FQGNSA. V was clipped by 5 bases and J by 0 bases, with 10 bases between them. The CDR3 is 14 residues long. CDR3 residues: CASSPRGVNTEAFF. The CDR3 coding sequence is TGTGCCAGCAGCCCCCGGGGAGTGAACACTGAAGCTTTCTTT. The entire variable domain, with the rest obtained from reference TRBV7-2 and TRBJ1-1, is as follows: GAGVSQSPSNKVTEKGKDVELRCDPISGHTALYWYRQSLGQGLEFLIYFQGNSAPDKSGLPSDRFSAERTGGSVSTLTIQRTQQEDSAVYLCASSPRGVNTEAFFGQGTRLTVV.

This sequence joins TRBV10-1 and TRBJ2-3, with unresolved D. This CDR3 is 15 amino acids long. V was trimmed by 0 bases and J by 1 base, leaving 8 bases between them. Germline CDR1 and CDR2: WNHNN and SYGVQD (reference sequence). CDR3: CASSESNSRTDTQYF. The CDR3, as DNA: TGCGCCAGCAGTGAGTCGAACTCCCGCACAGATACGCAGTATTTT.

This chain uses TRBV18 with TRBJ2-1, with D hard to call. Germline loops: CDR1 KGHSH, CDR2 LQKENI. The CDR3 sequence is 16 residues long. Trimming shortened V by 3 bases and J by 0 bases, and 12 bases separated the two germline ends. The CDR3 is CASSPERRNSYNEQFF. CDR3 DNA sequence: TGTGCCAGCTCACCTGAGAGGCGGAACTCCTACAATGAGCAGTTCTTC. Based on the CDR3 plus reference TRBV18 and TRBJ2-1, the full variable domain is NAGVMQNPRHLVRRRGQEARLRCSPMKGHSHVYWYRQLPEEGLKFMVYLQKENIIDESGMPKERFSAEFPKEGPSILRIQQVVRGDSAAYFCASSPERRNSYNEQFFGPGTRLTVL.

The rearrangement uses TRBV7-3 and TRBJ2-2, with D unresolved. Germline loops: CDR1 SGHTA, CDR2 FQGTGA. The CDR3 runs 15 residues. With 2 bases removed from V and 3 bases from J, the gap between germline ends came to 10 bases. The CDR3 reads CASSLVPRDTGELFF. The DNA for the CDR3 is TGTGCCAGCAGCTTAGTCCCACGGGACACCGGGGAGCTGTTTTTT.

Here the CDR3 reads CASSLRGAKTQYF. DNA for the CDR3: TGTGCCAGCAGCTTGCGGGGGGCCAAGACCCAGTACTTC. V gene TRBV5-4 combines with J gene TRBJ2-5; TRBD2 is a possible D gene (7 bases). V lost 1 base and J 6 bases, leaving 10 bases between the germline ends. Germline CDR1 SGHNT, CDR2 YYREEE (reference sequence). The CDR3 is 13 residues long.

In this sample, this clone turned up once. V gene TRBV7-2 combines with J gene TRBJ2-3, with 9 positions matching TRBD2. J was trimmed by 6 bases and V by 7 bases; bases with no gene match: 8. The CDR3 runs 14 residues. Looked up from germline, CDR1 is SGHTA and CDR2 is FQGNSA. CDR3 protein: CASTRGGGADTQYF. The CDR3 coding sequence is TGTGCCAGCACCCGGGGCGGGGGGGCCGATACGCAGTATTTT. The full variable domain, rest sourced from reference TRBV7-2 and TRBJ2-3, is GAGVSQSPSNKVTEKGKDVELRCDPISGHTALYWYRQSLGQGLEFLIYFQGNSAPDKSGLPSDRFSAERTGGSVSTLTIQRTQQEDSAVYLCASTRGGGADTQYFGPGTRLTVL.

The genes are TRBV4-1 and TRBJ2-5; 7 bases line up with TRBD2. CDR1 MGHRA and CDR2 YSYEKL come from the germline V gene. The junction had 13 bases not matched to a gene; V was cut back by 0 bases and J by 3 bases. The length of the CDR3 is 18 residues. DNA for the CDR3: TGCGCCAGCAGCCAAGAACCTCCTAGCGGCAATCCAAAAGAGACCCAGTACTTC. Its translation is CASSQEPPSGNPKETQYF.

This chain links TRBV19 with TRBJ2-1; 9 nucleotides line up with TRBD2. With 7 bases clipped from V and 7 bases from J, the junction kept 11 bases outside the gene matches. This CDR3 comprises 15 residues. The V gene's germline CDR1 is LNHDA and CDR2 SQIVND (reference sequence). Here the CDR3 reads CASTSGAGGRNEQFF. Written as DNA, the CDR3 is TGTGCCAGTACCTCGGGTGCGGGGGGGCGTAATGAGCAGTTCTTC.

The gene calls are TRBV20-1 and TRBJ2-1; D gene uncertain. The CDR3 runs 9 residues. Trimming cost V 6 bases and J 5 bases, with 2 bases left between them. From germline, CDR1 is DFQATT and CDR2 SNEGSKA (reference sequence). The DNA of the CDR3 is TGCAGTGCCAACAATGAGCAGTTCTTC. Its protein product is CSANNEQFF.

The DNA for the CDR3 is TGTGCCAGCAGTATACCGACAGGGGGAAATGAAAAACTGTTTTTT. Protein: CASSIPTGGNEKLFF. This chain connects TRBV28 to TRBJ1-4; 9 positions agree with TRBD1. Germline V gene data show CDR1 as MDHEN and CDR2 as SYDVKM. Trimming removed 5 bases from V and 5 bases from J; junction bases left unmatched: 6. The CDR3 spans 15 residues.

V usage is TRBV28 and J usage is TRBJ1-4; 8 bases fit TRBD1. There are 16 residues in the CDR3. Germline V gene lookup returns CDR1 MDHEN and CDR2 SYDVKM. V gave up 4 bases and J gave up 3 bases; unmatched junction bases: 7. CDR3: CASSSRETGANEKLFF. Written as DNA, the CDR3 is TGTGCCAGCAGTTCGCGTGAGACAGGGGCTAATGAAAAACTGTTTTTT.

This chain uses TRBV19 with TRBJ1-5; 9 nucleotides match TRBD1. V was pared by 4 bases and J by 1 base, with 8 bases of the junction left unmatched. Germline V gene lookup returns CDR1 LNHDA and CDR2 SQIVND (reference sequence). This CDR3 has 17 amino acids. The chain's CDR3 is CASSRASGTGSNQPQHF. In DNA, the CDR3 is TGTGCCAGTAGTAGGGCCTCCGGGACAGGGAGCAATCAGCCCCAGCATTTT.

This clone was seen more than once but under ten times. The chain joins TRBV5-1 to TRBJ1-1, with D hard to call. The CDR3 extends over 13 amino acids. V lost 4 bases, J lost 7 bases, and 14 bases lay in between. Germline V lookup: CDR1 SGHRS, CDR2 YFSETQ. Here the CDR3 reads CASSPSRVDEAFF. The CDR3 bases are TGCGCCAGCAGCCCGTCGCGCGTTGATGAAGCTTTCTTT.

The chain employs TRBV28 and TRBJ1-4; D remains unclear. V lost 4 bases, J lost 10 bases, and 16 bases lay in between. Germline values: CDR1 MDHEN, CDR2 SYDVKM. CDR3 length equals 14 residues. The chain's CDR3 is CASSSGLNEGKLFF. The CDR3 region has the DNA TGTGCCAGCAGTTCCGGGCTCAATGAGGGAAAACTGTTTTTT.

J is TRBJ2-1 and V is TRBV7-2; 8 nucleotides align to TRBD2. This CDR3 comprises 13 residues. CDR1 and CDR2 (germline): SGHTA, FQGNSA. V trimming: 2 bases; J trimming: 9 bases; junction bases outside the gene matches: 3. DNA for the CDR3: TGTGCCAGCAGCTTAAAGCGGGGGAGTGAGCAGTTCTTC. It specifies CASSLKRGSEQFF.

The V and J genes are TRBV5-5 and TRBJ1-1, with no clear D. The CDR3 is 13 amino acids. Trimming took 5 bases from V and 4 from J, leaving 12 bases between them. Looked up from germline, CDR1 is SGHKS and CDR2 is YYEKEE (reference sequence). The CDR3 DNA is TGTGCCAGCAGGACAACTTCGAGCACTGAAGCTTTCTTT. Protein sequence: CASRTTSSTEAFF.

The chain employs TRBV2 and TRBJ1-2; 10 bases fit TRBD1. V lost 6 bases, J lost 0 bases, and 4 bases stayed unmatched. The germline V gene has CDR1 SNHLY and CDR2 FYNNEI. This CDR3 contains 15 residues. The CDR3 spells CASSPGQGANYGYTF. The CDR3 coding sequence is TGTGCCAGCAGCCCCGGACAGGGGGCTAACTATGGCTACACCTTC.

The genes are TRBV10-3 and TRBJ1-1, with D perhaps matching TRBD1 (5 bases). The V end lost 3 bases, the J end lost 2 bases, and 16 bases lay between the germline ends. CDR1 is ENHRY and CDR2 is SYGVKD in the germline V gene. This CDR3 has 16 amino acids. The CDR3 DNA reads as TGTGCCATCAGTGATCGTGACAGCCAACCAAACACTGAAGCTTTCTTT. It translates to CAISDRDSQPNTEAFF.

This clone was recorded a few times. The V and J genes are TRBV9 and TRBJ1-1; 7 bases agree with TRBD1. Germline CDR1 and CDR2: SGDLS and YYNGEE. The CDR3 has 14 amino acids. J was trimmed by 5 bases and V by 4 bases; bases with no gene match: 8. CDR3 residues: CASSLRQGGTEAFF. The CDR3, as DNA: TGTGCCAGCAGCCTCCGACAGGGAGGAACTGAAGCTTTCTTT.

This sequence joins TRBV6-1 and TRBJ2-5; D is unresolved. Germline V gene data show CDR1 as MNHNS and CDR2 as SASEGT. V shed 3 bases and J shed 7 bases, with 12 bases lying between them. The CDR3 consists of 13 residues. The CDR3 nucleotides are TGTGCCAGCAGTGAGCGAGGTCCGGGGACCCAGTACTTC. It encodes CASSERGPGTQYF.

The chain uses TRBV6-1 and TRBJ2-3, with 8 nucleotides matching TRBD2. Trimming took 2 bases from V and 0 from J; bases not matched to a gene: 7. In germline, CDR1 is MNHNS, CDR2 SASEGT. The CDR3 is made up of 17 amino acids. CDR3 protein: CASSESGGAASTDTQYF. DNA of the CDR3: TGTGCCAGCAGTGAATCCGGGGGGGCGGCTAGCACAGATACGCAGTATTTT.

The J gene is TRBJ1-1, the V gene TRBV6-1, with TRBD1 identical over 8 bases. Unmatched junction bases numbered 6, after V lost 8 bases and J lost 1 base. The CDR3 length is 14 residues. Germline CDR1 is MNHNS and CDR2 is SASEGT. The CDR3 here is CASPMGTGNTEAFF. As DNA, the CDR3 is TGTGCCAGCCCAATGGGGACAGGGAACACTGAAGCTTTCTTT.

CDR3 protein: CASTTGTGGSGANVLTF. The CDR3 DNA reads as TGTGCCAGTACAACCGGGACAGGGGGTTCTGGGGCCAACGTCCTGACTTTC. The chain joins TRBV2 to TRBJ2-6, with 11 bases aligning to TRBD1. The CDR3 sequence is 17 residues long. V lost 9 bases and J lost 1; bases outside the gene matches: 8. Germline loops: CDR1 SNHLY, CDR2 FYNNEI.